This T cell receptor beta chain was documented in a study of blood T cell repertoires in COVID-19. Germline-derived CDR1 and CDR2 are SGHRS and YFSETQ. Trimming cost V 4 bases and J 5 bases, with 13 bases left between them. This CDR3 contains 14 residues. Libraries were prepared by immunoSEQ multiplex PCR; TCRdb keeps only in-frame clonotypes and omits some of them. The sample contains roughly 77,000 clones, 80% of which appear only once. The sequence was obtained from a woman in her 70s with acute or convalescent COVID-19. Sequencing was performed on peripheral blood. This chain uses TRBV5-1 with TRBJ1-5; TRBD1 might be the D (5 bases). CDR3 nucleotides: TGCGCCAGCAGCGAGGGACTTGGCGATCAGCCCCAGCATTTT. It translates to CASSEGLGDQPQHF.